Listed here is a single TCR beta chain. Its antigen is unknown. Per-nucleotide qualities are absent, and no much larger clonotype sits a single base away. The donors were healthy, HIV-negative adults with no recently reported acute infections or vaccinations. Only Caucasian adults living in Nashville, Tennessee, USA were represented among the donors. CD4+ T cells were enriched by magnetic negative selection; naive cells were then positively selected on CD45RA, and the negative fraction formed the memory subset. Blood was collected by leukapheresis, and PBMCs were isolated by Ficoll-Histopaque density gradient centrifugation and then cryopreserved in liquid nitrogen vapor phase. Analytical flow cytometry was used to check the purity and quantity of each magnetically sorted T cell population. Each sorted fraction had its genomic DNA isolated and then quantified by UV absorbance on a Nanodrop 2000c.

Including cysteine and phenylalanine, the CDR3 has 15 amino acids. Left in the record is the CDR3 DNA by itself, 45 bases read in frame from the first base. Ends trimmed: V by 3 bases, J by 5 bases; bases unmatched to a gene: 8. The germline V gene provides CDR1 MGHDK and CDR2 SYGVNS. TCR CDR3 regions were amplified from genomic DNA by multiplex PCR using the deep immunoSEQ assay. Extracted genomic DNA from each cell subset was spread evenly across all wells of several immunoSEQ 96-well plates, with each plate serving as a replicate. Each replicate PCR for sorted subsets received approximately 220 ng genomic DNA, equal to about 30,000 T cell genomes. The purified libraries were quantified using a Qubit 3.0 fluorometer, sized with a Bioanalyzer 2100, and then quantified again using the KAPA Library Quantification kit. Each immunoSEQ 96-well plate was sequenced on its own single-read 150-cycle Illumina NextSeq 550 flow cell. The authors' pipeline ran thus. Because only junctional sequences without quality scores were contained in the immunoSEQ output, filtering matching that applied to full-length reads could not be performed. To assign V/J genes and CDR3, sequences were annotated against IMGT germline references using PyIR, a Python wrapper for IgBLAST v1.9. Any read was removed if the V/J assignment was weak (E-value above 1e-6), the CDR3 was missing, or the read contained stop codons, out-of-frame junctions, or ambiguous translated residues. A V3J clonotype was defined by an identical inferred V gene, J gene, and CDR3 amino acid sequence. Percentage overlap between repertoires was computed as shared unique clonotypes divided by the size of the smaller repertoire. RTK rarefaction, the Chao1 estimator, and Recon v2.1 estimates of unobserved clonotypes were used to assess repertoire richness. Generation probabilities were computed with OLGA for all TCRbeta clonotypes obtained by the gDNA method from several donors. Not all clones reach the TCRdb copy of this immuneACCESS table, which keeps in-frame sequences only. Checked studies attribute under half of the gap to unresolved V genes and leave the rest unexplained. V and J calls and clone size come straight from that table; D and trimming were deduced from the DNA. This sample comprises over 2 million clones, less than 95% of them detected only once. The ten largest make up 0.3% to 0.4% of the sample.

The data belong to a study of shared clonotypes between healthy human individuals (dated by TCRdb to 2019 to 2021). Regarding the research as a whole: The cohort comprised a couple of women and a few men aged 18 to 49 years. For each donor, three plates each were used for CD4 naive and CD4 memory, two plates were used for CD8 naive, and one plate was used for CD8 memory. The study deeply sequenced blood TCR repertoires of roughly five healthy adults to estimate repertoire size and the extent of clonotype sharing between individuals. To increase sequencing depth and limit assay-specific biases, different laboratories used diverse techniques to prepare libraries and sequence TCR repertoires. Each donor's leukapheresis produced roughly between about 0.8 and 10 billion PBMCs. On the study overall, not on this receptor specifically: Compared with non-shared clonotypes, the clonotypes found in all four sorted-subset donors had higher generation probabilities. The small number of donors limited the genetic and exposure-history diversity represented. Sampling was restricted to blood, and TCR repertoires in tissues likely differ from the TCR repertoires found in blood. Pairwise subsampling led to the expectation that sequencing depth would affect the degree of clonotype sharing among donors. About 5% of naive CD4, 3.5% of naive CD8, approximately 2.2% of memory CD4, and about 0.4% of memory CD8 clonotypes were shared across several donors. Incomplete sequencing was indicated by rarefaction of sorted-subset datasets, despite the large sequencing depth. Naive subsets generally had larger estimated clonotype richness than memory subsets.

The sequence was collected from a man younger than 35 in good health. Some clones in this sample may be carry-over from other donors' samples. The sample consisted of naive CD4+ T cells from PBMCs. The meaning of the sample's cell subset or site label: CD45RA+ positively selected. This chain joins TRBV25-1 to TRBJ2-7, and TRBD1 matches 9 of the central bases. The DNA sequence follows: TGTGCCAGCAGTGACTGGAAACAGGGGGCTGACGAGCAGTACTTC. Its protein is CASSDWKQGADEQYF.